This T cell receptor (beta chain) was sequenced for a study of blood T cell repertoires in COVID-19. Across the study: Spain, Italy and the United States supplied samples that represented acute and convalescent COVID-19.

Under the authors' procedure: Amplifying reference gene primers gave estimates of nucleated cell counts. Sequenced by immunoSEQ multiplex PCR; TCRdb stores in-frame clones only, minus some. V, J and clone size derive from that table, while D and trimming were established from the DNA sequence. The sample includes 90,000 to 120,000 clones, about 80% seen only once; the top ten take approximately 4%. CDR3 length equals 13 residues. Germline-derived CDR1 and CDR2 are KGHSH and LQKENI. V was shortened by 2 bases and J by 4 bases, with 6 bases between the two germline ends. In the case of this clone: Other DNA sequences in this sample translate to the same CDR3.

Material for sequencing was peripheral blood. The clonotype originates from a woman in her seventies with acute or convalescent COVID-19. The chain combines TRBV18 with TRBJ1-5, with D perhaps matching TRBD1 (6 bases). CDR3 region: CASSPDRNQPQHF. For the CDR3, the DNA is TGTGCCAGCTCACCAGACAGGAATCAGCCCCAGCATTTT.